These 29 T cell receptor beta chains originate from one sample sequenced in a study of OX40 agonist ivuxolimab in advanced cancers. Only in-frame clones appear in the TCRdb table, and some are missing; sequencing was by immunoSEQ multiplex PCR. The table records about 79,000 clones, 86% of them present only once. The specimen was CD4+ or CD8+ T cells sorted from blood, collected in a trial of the OX40 agonist ivuxolimab. The origin of the receptors is an adult with an advanced solid tumor such as melanoma, head and neck, liver or kidney cancer.

The V and J genes are TRBV7-9 and TRBJ1-1, with D perhaps TRBD1 (5 bases). This CDR3 is 14 amino acids long. The germline V gene has CDR1 SEHNR and CDR2 FQNEAQ (reference sequence). The V gene lost 8 bases and the J gene lost 3 bases, with 16 bases spanning the gap. In nucleotides, the CDR3 is TGTGCCAGCCTCCAGGGTTCGGGGGACACTGAAGCTTTCTTT. Translation: CASLQGSGDTEAFF.

The chain employs TRBV4-1 and TRBJ1-1; 7 bases are shared with TRBD1. This CDR3 is built from 15 residues. V lost 2 bases and J lost 1; bases outside the gene matches: 4. The germline gives CDR1 MGHRA, CDR2 YSYEKL. CDR3 sequence: CASSQIDRENTEAFF. The CDR3 DNA reads TGCGCCAGCAGCCAAATTGACAGGGAGAACACTGAAGCTTTCTTT.

The gene calls are TRBV10-3 and TRBJ1-2; 8 bases line up with TRBD1. CDR1 is ENHRY, CDR2 SYGVKD, per germline. The CDR3 runs 15 residues. The trim removed 3 bases at V and 4 bases at J, leaving 7 bases unmatched. As DNA, the CDR3 is TGTGCCATCAGTGAATCCGGACAGGGTACCTATGGCTACACCTTC. It yields the protein CAISESGQGTYGYTF.

V usage is TRBV5-1 and J usage is TRBJ1-1; D may be TRBD1 (5 bases). The ends were cut back, 4 bases at V and 4 bases at J, with 17 bases in the middle. The CDR3 is made up of 15 amino acids. Germline-derived CDR1 and CDR2 are SGHRS and YFSETQ. As DNA, the CDR3 is TGCGCCAGCAGCCCCCTGGGGGGGACGGGCACTGAAGCTTTCTTT. This encodes CASSPLGGTGTEAFF.

The CDR3 nucleotides read TGCGCCAGCAGCAAACTTCGGGCCCCAGAGACCTACGAGCAGTACTTC. Translation gives CASSKLRAPETYEQYF. This chain joins TRBV5-1 and TRBJ2-7; D is ambiguous. The V gene lost 4 bases and the J gene lost 2 bases, with 19 bases spanning the gap. There are 16 residues in the CDR3. Germline lookup yields CDR1 SGHRS and CDR2 YFSETQ. The full variable domain, its missing parts supplied by reference TRBV5-1 and TRBJ2-7, is KAGVTQTPRYLIKTRGQQVTLSCSPISGHRSVSWYQQTPGQGLQFLFEYFSETQRNKGNFPGRFSGRQFSNSRSEMNVSTLELGDSALYLCASSKLRAPETYEQYFGPGTRLTVT.

The rearrangement joins TRBV14 to TRBJ2-5; D perhaps matches TRBD2 (5 bases). Germline CDR1 SGHDN, CDR2 FVKESK. The CDR3 extends over 15 amino acids. Trimming cost V 2 bases and J 1 base, with 11 bases left between them. CDR3 region: CASSQLNGVQETQYF. The CDR3 DNA reads TGTGCCAGCAGCCAATTAAACGGGGTCCAAGAGACCCAGTACTTC.

The rearrangement joins TRBV5-5 to TRBJ2-3; D might be TRBD1 (5 bases). The CDR3 is 16 amino acids. The V gene's germline CDR1 is SGHKS and CDR2 YYEKEE (reference sequence). The germline V and J ends were trimmed by 0 bases and 0 bases, with 11 bases remaining between them. The CDR3: CASSLAMDISTDTQYF. CDR3 sequence (DNA): TGTGCCAGCAGCTTGGCCATGGACATTAGCACAGATACGCAGTATTTT.

The V gene is TRBV4-3, the J gene TRBJ2-3; 7 bases fit TRBD2. This CDR3 contains 19 residues. Germline loops: CDR1 LGHNA, CDR2 YSLEER. Unmatched junction bases numbered 22, after V lost 5 bases and J lost 5 bases. In DNA, the CDR3 is TGCGCCAGCAGCTACCGAGCGGACGATCTGGGAGGGCCGAAAGATACGCAGTATTTT. Its protein is CASSYRADDLGGPKDTQYF.

The chain has TRBV6-6 and TRBJ2-5, with unresolved D. This CDR3 comprises 13 residues. The V gene's germline CDR1 is MNHNY and CDR2 SVGAGI (reference sequence). Trimming left V 7 bases short and J 5 bases short, with 14 bases between. The chain's CDR3 is CASTRQIQETQYF. As DNA, the CDR3 is TGTGCCAGCACCCGACAAATCCAGGAGACCCAGTACTTC.

This chain connects TRBV5-1 to TRBJ1-4; D gene ambiguous. The V gene lost 5 bases and the J gene lost 4 bases, with 9 bases spanning the gap. Germline values: CDR1 SGHRS, CDR2 YFSETQ. This CDR3 has 13 residues. CDR3 nucleotide sequence: TGCGCCAGCAGTGGGGATGGTAATGAAAAACTGTTTTTT. It is translated as CASSGDGNEKLFF.

CDR3: CASSPPARQRNYGYTF. In nucleotides, the CDR3 is TGTGCCAGCTCACCACCGGCGCGACAGAGAAACTATGGCTACACCTTC. The J gene is TRBJ1-2, the V gene TRBV18; a possible D gene is TRBD1 (5 bases). The V and J ends lost 0 bases and 2 bases respectively, with 13 bases between them. This CDR3 region has 16 residues. Germline V gives CDR1 KGHSH, CDR2 LQKENI.

The genes are TRBV6-5 and TRBJ2-1; D ambiguous. The germline V gene encodes CDR1 MNHEY and CDR2 SVGAGI. V was pared by 5 bases and J by 4 bases, with 15 bases between. This CDR3 is 15 amino acids long. CDR3 DNA sequence: TGTGCCAGCAGTCCCCGGCCGTTCGATTACAATGAGCAGTTCTTC. Translating it yields CASSPRPFDYNEQFF.

The chain links TRBV5-1 to TRBJ1-3; D is unclear. Germline CDR1 is SGHRS and CDR2 is YFSETQ. The ends were cut back, 1 base at V and 2 bases at J, with 7 bases in the middle. The CDR3 contains 14 residues. This CDR3 is CASSLTEAGNTIYF. The CDR3, as DNA: TGCGCCAGCAGCTTGACAGAAGCTGGAAACACCATATATTTT.

The chain carries TRBV6-1 and TRBJ2-5; D gene ambiguous. Germline-derived CDR1 and CDR2 are MNHNS and SASEGT. V lost 1 base and J lost 9, with 12 bases in between. CDR3 size: 13 residues. The CDR3 region is CASSEGTRRAQYF. In nucleotides, the CDR3 is TGTGCCAGCAGTGAAGGGACCCGTCGGGCCCAGTACTTC.

This chain links TRBV7-9 with TRBJ2-3; the D call may be TRBD1 or TRBD2 (5 bases each). V was shortened by 0 bases and J by 4 bases, with 11 bases between the two germline ends. The CDR3 totals 15 residues. The germline gives CDR1 SEHNR, CDR2 FQNEAQ (reference sequence). CDR3 in DNA: TGTGCCAGCAGCTTAGCGATGCAGGGACCAGATACGCAGTATTTT. Its protein is CASSLAMQGPDTQYF.

The chain is built from TRBV19 and TRBJ1-2; D unresolved. Germline V gives CDR1 LNHDA, CDR2 SQIVND (reference sequence). The V end was cut by 5 bases, the J end by 2 bases, with 18 bases between. This CDR3 comprises 16 residues. CDR3 nucleotides: TGTGCCAGTAGTCCCGTCGGGAAGGGCTCGAACTATGGCTACACCTTC. This gives the protein CASSPVGKGSNYGYTF.

This clone was detected a few times. J is TRBJ2-1 and V is TRBV6-1; 13 nucleotides match TRBD2. In germline, CDR1 is MNHNS, CDR2 SASEGT. The CDR3 runs to 16 residues. Trimming took 4 bases from V and 2 from J; bases not matched to a gene: 2. This CDR3 reads CASSAGTSGAYNEQFF. The CDR3 DNA is TGTGCCAGCAGTGCTGGGACTAGCGGGGCCTACAATGAGCAGTTCTTC.

The V call is TRBV19, the J call TRBJ2-7; possible D gene TRBD1, 5 bases. The CDR3 runs 15 residues. Between the trimmed V and J ends, which lost 5 bases and 7 bases, there was a span of 21 bases. Germline V gene lookup returns CDR1 LNHDA and CDR2 SQIVND (reference sequence). The CDR3 nucleotides are TGTGCCAGTAGTGGGGATACAGGCGGCCTTGGAGAGCAGTACTTC. It codes for CASSGDTGGLGEQYF. Drawing the rest from reference TRBV19 and TRBJ2-7, the complete variable domain is DGGITQSPKYLFRKEGQNVTLSCEQNLNHDAMYWYRQDPGQGLRLIYYSQIVNDFQKGDIAEGYSVSREKKESFPLTVTSAQKNPTAFYLCASSGDTGGLGEQYFGPGTRLTVT.

J is TRBJ1-6 and V is TRBV6-5, with TRBD1 identical over 8 bases. V trimming: 7 bases; J trimming: 6 bases; junction bases outside the gene matches: 5. Germline V gene sequence: CDR1 MNHEY, CDR2 SVGAGI. CDR3 size: 14 residues. CDR3 sequence reads: CASTRTGLNSPLHF. The CDR3 bases are TGTGCCAGCACCCGGACAGGGCTTAATTCACCCCTCCACTTT.

About this clone itself: Other DNA variants within this sample encode the same CDR3. CDR3 sequence: CASSQVVGEKLFF. CDR3 bases: TGCGCCAGCAGCCAAGTAGTAGGGGAAAAACTGTTTTTT. The gene calls are TRBV4-1 and TRBJ1-4; no clear D gene. Germline V gene sequence: CDR1 MGHRA, CDR2 YSYEKL. The CDR3 contains 13 residues. The V and J ends lost 1 base and 8 bases respectively, with 8 bases between them.

The J gene is TRBJ1-2, the V gene TRBV6-5; D unclear. V was trimmed by 0 bases and J by 4 bases, leaving 9 bases between them. Germline values: CDR1 MNHEY, CDR2 SVGAGI. CDR3 length: 14 residues. The CDR3 sequence is CASSYSGGSYGYTF. The CDR3, as DNA: TGTGCCAGCAGTTACTCCGGCGGGAGCTATGGCTACACCTTC.

This rearrangement joins TRBV2 to TRBJ2-5; the match to TRBD1 covers 7 bases. Germline CDR1 reads SNHLY; CDR2 reads FYNNEI. V trimming: 5 bases; J trimming: 5 bases; junction bases outside the gene matches: 11. CDR3 length: 15 residues. CDR3 bases: TGTGCCAGCAGTTTCCCACAGGGGTCCCTGGAGACCCAGTACTTC. It translates to CASSFPQGSLETQYF.

The chain combines TRBV19 with TRBJ2-6; possibly TRBD1 for D (5 bases). V lost 7 bases, J lost 3 bases, and 10 bases lay in between. CDR1 LNHDA and CDR2 SQIVND come from the germline V gene (reference sequence). The CDR3 is 14 amino acids. CDR3 nucleotide sequence: TGTGCCAGTAATAGGGGTGGTGGGGCCAACGTCCTGACTTTC. Translated, it gives CASNRGGGANVLTF.

Only a few counts were recorded for this clone. V is TRBV7-2 and J is TRBJ2-2; D gene ambiguous. The CDR3 sequence is 15 residues long. The germline V gene encodes CDR1 SGHTA and CDR2 FQGNSA. The V and J ends lost 6 bases and 1 base respectively, with 12 bases between them. CDR3 in amino acids: CASRSHWGNTGELFF. In DNA, the CDR3 is TGTGCCAGCAGGAGTCACTGGGGGAACACCGGGGAGCTGTTTTTT.

This chain joins TRBV7-3 and TRBJ1-1; D gene unclear. Trimming removed 7 bases at V and 1 base at J, with 10 bases between. Looked up from germline, CDR1 is SGHTA and CDR2 is FQGTGA. This CDR3 spans 13 amino acids. Here the CDR3 reads CASTVGPNTEAFF. For the CDR3, the DNA is TGTGCCAGCACCGTCGGGCCGAACACTGAAGCTTTCTTT.

CDR3 amino acids: CASSDATSYEQYF. The CDR3 DNA follows: TGTGCCAGCAGCGACGCTACTAGCTACGAGCAGTACTTC. The rearrangement links TRBV13 to TRBJ2-7; the D gene is possibly TRBD2 (5 bases). Deletions cut 5 bases from V and 3 bases from J, with 11 bases between. The CDR3 is 13 residues long. Germline V gene data show CDR1 as PRHDT and CDR2 as FYEKMQ (reference sequence).

This rearrangement joins TRBV30 to TRBJ1-2; D is possibly TRBD1 (5 bases). Germline CDR1 is GTSNPN and CDR2 is SVGIG (reference sequence). There are 13 residues in the CDR3. Trimming cost V 4 bases and J 8 bases, with 17 bases left between them. The CDR3 coding sequence is TGTGCCTGGACCTACAGCCTCGGGACGGGCTACACCTTC. Its protein product is CAWTYSLGTGYTF.

V and J are TRBV6-5 and TRBJ2-7, with 9 bases that match TRBD1. Per the germline V gene, CDR1 is MNHEY and CDR2 is SVGAGI. The V segment lost 6 bases and the J segment 3 bases; nucleotides outside the gene matches: 6. This CDR3 contains 14 residues. The CDR3 sequence is CASRVPGQGYEQYF. The CDR3, as DNA: TGTGCCAGCAGGGTCCCGGGACAGGGCTACGAGCAGTACTTC.

The chain is built from TRBV2 and TRBJ1-2, with D unresolved. The CDR3 is 12 amino acids. V lost 2 bases, J lost 5 bases, and 6 bases lay in between. The germline CDR1 and CDR2 sequences are SNHLY and FYNNEI. The CDR3 protein is CASSETHYGYTF. In nucleotides, the CDR3 is TGTGCCAGCAGTGAAACGCATTATGGCTACACCTTC.